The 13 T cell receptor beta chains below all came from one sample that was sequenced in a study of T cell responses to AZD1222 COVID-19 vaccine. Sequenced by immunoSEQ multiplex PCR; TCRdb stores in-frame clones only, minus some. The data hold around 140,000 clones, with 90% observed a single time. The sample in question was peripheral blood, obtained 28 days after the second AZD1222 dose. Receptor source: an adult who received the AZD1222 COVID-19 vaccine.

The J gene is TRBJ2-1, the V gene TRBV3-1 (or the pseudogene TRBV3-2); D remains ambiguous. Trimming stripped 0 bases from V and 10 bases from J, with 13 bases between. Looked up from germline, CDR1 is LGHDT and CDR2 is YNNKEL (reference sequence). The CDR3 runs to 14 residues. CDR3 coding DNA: TGTGCCAGCAGCCAAGATCGGCGACTTGGGGAGCAGTTCTTC. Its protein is CASSQDRRLGEQFF.

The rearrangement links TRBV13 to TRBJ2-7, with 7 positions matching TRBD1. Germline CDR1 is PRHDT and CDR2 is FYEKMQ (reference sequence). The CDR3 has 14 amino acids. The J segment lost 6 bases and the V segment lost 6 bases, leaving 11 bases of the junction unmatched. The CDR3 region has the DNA TGTGCCAGCAGTCAAGGGGGCGCTCTTACCGAGCAGTACTTC. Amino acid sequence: CASSQGGALTEQYF.

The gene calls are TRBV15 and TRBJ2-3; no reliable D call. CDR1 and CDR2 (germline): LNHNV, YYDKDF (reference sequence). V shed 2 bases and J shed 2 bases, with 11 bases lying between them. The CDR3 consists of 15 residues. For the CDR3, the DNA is TGTGCCACCAGCAGACAATCAACACCCACAGATACGCAGTATTTT. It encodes CATSRQSTPTDTQYF.

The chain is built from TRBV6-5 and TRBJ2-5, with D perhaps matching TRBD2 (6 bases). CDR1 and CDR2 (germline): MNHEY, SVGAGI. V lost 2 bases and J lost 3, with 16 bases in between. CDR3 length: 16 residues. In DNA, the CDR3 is TGTGCCAGCAGTTACCCCACGCGGGAAGGGGAAGAGACCCAGTACTTC. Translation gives CASSYPTREGEETQYF.

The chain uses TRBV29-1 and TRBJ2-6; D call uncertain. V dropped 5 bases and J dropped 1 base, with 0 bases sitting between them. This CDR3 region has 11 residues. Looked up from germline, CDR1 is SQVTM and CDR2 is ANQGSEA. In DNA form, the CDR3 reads TGCAGCGTTTCTGGGGCCAACGTCCTGACTTTC. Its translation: CSVSGANVLTF.

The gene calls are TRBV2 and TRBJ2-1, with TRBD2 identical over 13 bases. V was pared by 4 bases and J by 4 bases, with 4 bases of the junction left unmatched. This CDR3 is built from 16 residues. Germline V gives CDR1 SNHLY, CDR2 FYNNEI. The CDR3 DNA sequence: TGTGCCAGCAGTGGGACTAGCGGGGGCCGATACAATGAGCAGTTCTTC. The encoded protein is CASSGTSGGRYNEQFF.

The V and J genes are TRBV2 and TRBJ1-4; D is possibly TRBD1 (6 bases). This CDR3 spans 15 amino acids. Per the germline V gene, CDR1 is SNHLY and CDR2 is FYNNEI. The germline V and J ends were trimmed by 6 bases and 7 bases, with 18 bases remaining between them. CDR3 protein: CASSLTGSNGEKLFF. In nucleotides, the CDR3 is TGTGCCAGCAGCCTAACAGGGTCCAATGGTGAAAAACTGTTTTTT.

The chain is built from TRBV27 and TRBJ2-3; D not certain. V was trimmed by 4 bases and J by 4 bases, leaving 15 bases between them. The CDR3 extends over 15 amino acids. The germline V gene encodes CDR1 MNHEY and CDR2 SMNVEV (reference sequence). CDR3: CASSSPSRHPDTQYF. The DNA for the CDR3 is TGTGCCAGCAGTTCTCCTTCCAGACACCCAGATACGCAGTATTTT.

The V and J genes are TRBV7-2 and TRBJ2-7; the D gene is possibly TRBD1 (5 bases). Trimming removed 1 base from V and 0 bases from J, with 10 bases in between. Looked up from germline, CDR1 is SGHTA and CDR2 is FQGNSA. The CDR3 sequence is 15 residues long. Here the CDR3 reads CASSLELGRSYEQYV. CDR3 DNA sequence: TGTGCCAGCAGCTTAGAGCTGGGGCGCTCCTACGAGCAGTACGTC.

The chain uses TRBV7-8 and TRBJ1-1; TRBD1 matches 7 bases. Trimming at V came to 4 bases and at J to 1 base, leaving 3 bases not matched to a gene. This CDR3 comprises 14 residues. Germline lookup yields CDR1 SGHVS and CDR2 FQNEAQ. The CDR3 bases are TGTGCCAGCAGCTCGGGACAGACGAACACTGAAGCTTTCTTT. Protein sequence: CASSSGQTNTEAFF.

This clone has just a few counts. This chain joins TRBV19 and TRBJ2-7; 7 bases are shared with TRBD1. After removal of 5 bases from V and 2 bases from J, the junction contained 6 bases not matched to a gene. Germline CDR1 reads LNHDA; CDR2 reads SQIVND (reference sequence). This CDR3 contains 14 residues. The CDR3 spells CASSPRDSTYEQYF. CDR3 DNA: TGTGCCAGTAGTCCAAGGGACAGTACCTACGAGCAGTACTTC.

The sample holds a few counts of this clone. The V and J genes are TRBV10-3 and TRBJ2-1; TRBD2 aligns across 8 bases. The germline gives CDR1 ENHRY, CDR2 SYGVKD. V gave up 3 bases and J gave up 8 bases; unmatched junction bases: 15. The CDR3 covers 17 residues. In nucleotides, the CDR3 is TGTGCCATCAGTGATCCAAACCTAGCGGGCCCTGCGTATGAGCAGTTCTTC. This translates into CAISDPNLAGPAYEQFF.

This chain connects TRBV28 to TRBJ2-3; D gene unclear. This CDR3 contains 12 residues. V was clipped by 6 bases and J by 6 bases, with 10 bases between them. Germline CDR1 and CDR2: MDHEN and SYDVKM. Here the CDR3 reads CASRASVDTQYF. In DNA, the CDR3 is TGTGCCAGCAGAGCAAGCGTTGATACGCAGTATTTT.